This T cell receptor (beta chain) derives from a study of low-dose radiotherapy and immunotherapy resistance in tumors. Study context: Given every two weeks, intravenous cyclophosphamide 200 mg/m2 preceded radiation and immunotherapy by one day.

Along with nivolumab and ipilimumab, donors received aspirin, low-dose cyclophosphamide and low-dose radiotherapy. Patients eligible had advanced solid tumors without tumor-infiltrating lymphocytes. As to this clonotype: A read error may account for a junction end that differs from germline.

Germline V gene data show CDR1 as SNHLY and CDR2 as FYNNEI. CDR3 length: 17 residues. Both TCRalpha and TCRbeta chains were reverse transcribed with V-gene-specific primers. TCRs underwent around 18 PCR cycles of amplification with a constant-region primer and V-primer adapter. TCRdb passed the reads through MiXCR, listing each CDR3 protein once. The top ten hold approximately 8% of the sample, which has roughly 13,000 distinct CDR3 sequences, 60% seen once. The clonotype comes from a human donor with advanced metastatic prostate, ovarian, gallbladder or colorectal cancer (not recorded which). This table probably holds off-target reads from a library built for another chain. V is TRBV2 and J is TRBJ2-5, with D unclear. In DNA form, the CDR3 reads TGTGCCAGCAGTGACCCGGTTGGGTTCAGCCCGAAATCCTCCTCGGGCTTC. Translation: CASSDPVGFSPKSSSGF.